Listed below are T cell receptor beta chains from one sample, sequenced in a study of beta chain features in type 1 diabetes. The protocol was immunoSEQ multiplex PCR, while the TCRdb copy is restricted to in-frame clones and leaves out a portion. The sample has a few hundred thousand clones, around 15% seen once. The sample taken for sequencing was naive CD4+ T cells from blood. All receptors come from a man aged 30-40 years with type 1 diabetes. The CDR3 runs from the conserved cysteine through the conserved F or W. Each record gives: CDR3 length, V gene, D gene, clone size, J gene, CDR3 DNA, CDR3 protein. D genes are given only for firm matches. Not all rows give a size; the values are once, few, many and, for expanded clones, a class.

16	TRBV7-9	TRBD1	-	TRBJ2-7	TGTGCCAGCAGCGACTACCGGGACAGGGGTAGCTACGAGCAGTACTTC	CASSDYRDRGSYEQYF
13	TRBV10-3	-	-	TRBJ2-1	TGTGCCATCAGTGAGCCTAACGGGAATGAGCAGTTCTTC	CAISEPNGNEQFF
14	TRBV7-9	TRBD1	few	TRBJ2-4	TGTGCCAGCAGCCCGAGGACAGGGAACGACATTCAGTACTTC	CASSPRTGNDIQYF
15	TRBV6-6	-	-	TRBJ2-5	TGTGCCAGCAGATACGCCGGTGGAGGCCAAGAGACCCAGTACTTC	CASRYAGGGQETQYF
15	TRBV15	TRBD1	-	TRBJ1-2	TGTGCCACCAGCATGGGACAGGGCGGATCGGGAGGCTACACCTTC	CATSMGQGGSGGYTF
13	TRBV29-1	-	-	TRBJ2-5	TGCAGCGTTGACAGGGCGGACCAAGAGACCCAGTACTTC	CSVDRADQETQYF
17	TRBV4-2	TRBD2	few	TRBJ2-4	TGTGCCAGCAGCCAAGCCGAGAGAGCTAGCGGGGAGTCGATTCAGTACTTC	CASSQAERASGESIQYF
12	TRBV7-9	-	-	TRBJ2-1	TGTGCCAGCAGCTTAACGTACAATGAGCAGTTCTTC	CASSLTYNEQFF
14	TRBV29-1	-	-	TRBJ2-7	TGCAGCGTTGAAAGCGGATACAGCCCCTACGAGCAGTACTTC	CSVESGYSPYEQYF
16	TRBV5-1	-	few	TRBJ2-5	TGCGCCACCGCTAATGGAGAGGGGTTGACGTCGGAGACCCAGTACTTC	CATANGEGLTSETQYF
14	TRBV15	-	-	TRBJ2-7	TGTGCCACCAGCAGAGATCAACAGGGTCAAAAGCAGTACTTC	CATSRDQQGQKQYF
16	TRBV11-1	TRBD1	-	TRBJ2-5	TGTGCCAGCAGCTTAGCCTTAACAGGGGGCCTCGAGACCCAGTACTTC	CASSLALTGGLETQYF
13	TRBV7-9	-	-	TRBJ1-1	TGTGCCAGCAGGGAAGTCGTGAAGACTGAAGCTTTCTTT	CASREVVKTEAFF
12	TRBV28	-	few	TRBJ2-1	TGTGCCAGCGGGAGCGTTTACAATGAGCAGTTCTTC	CASGSVYNEQFF
14	TRBV5-1	-	-	TRBJ2-7	TGCGCCAGCAGCTTGGCAGGGGATCCCCACGAGCAGTACTTC	CASSLAGDPHEQYF
10	TRBV29-1	TRBD1	-	TRBJ1-1	TGCAGCGGCGGGACAGGAGAAGCTTTCTTT	CSGGTGEAFF
13	TRBV29-1	-	few	TRBJ2-1	TGCAGCGTAGTTATCGTACTGAACAATGAGCAGTTCTTC	CSVVIVLNNEQFF
16	TRBV29-1	TRBD2	few	TRBJ2-3	TGCAGCGTGCCCGGGACTAGCGGGAGGGGCACAGATACGCAGTATTTT	CSVPGTSGRGTDTQYF
15	TRBV7-7	-	-	TRBJ2-5	TGTGCTAGCAGCTTAGATCTGGGGAGGCAAGAGACCCAGTACTTC	CASSLDLGRQETQYF
17	TRBV4-1	-	few	TRBJ2-7	TGCGCCAGCAGCCAAGATCAGGGGCAACCCAACTCCTACGAGCAGTACTTC	CASSQDQGQPNSYEQYF
16	TRBV7-3	TRBD2	-	TRBJ2-1	TGTGCCAGCAGCCAGGGTAGCGGGAGTGGTTACAATGAGCAGTTCTTC	CASSQGSGSGYNEQFF
15	TRBV7-8	TRBD2	few	TRBJ2-3	TGTGCCAGCAGCTCGACTAGCGCAAGCACAGATACGCAGTATTTT	CASSSTSASTDTQYF
10	TRBV20-1	-	few	TRBJ1-1	TGCAGTGCTACCCGGACGTCTGCTTTCTTT	CSATRTSAFF
15	TRBV5-6	-	-	TRBJ1-1	TGTGCCAGCAGCTTGGTTGGGGTTATGAACACTGAAGCTTTCTTT	CASSLVGVMNTEAFF
14	TRBV7-2	TRBD1	-	TRBJ2-2	TGTGCCAGCAGCCGACAGGGGGACACCGGGGAGCTGTTTTTT	CASSRQGDTGELFF
16	TRBV7-9	-	-	TRBJ2-3	TGTGCCAGCAGCCCTCGTCGAGGAGTTTTTGAAGATACGCAGTATTTT	CASSPRRGVFEDTQYF
14	TRBV30	-	few	TRBJ2-5	TGTGCCTGGAGTGTATATGGTAACTGGGAGACCCAGTACTTC	CAWSVYGNWETQYF
14	TRBV4-2	-	few	TRBJ2-7	TGTGCCAGCAGCCAGGGTATTCAGTCCTACGAGCAGTACTTC	CASSQGIQSYEQYF
15	TRBV9	TRBD2	few	TRBJ2-5	TGTGCCAGCAGCGTAGGGACTAGCGTTGAAGAGACCCAGTACTTC	CASSVGTSVEETQYF
14	TRBV7-9	-	few	TRBJ2-5	TGTGCCAGCAGCTTATTCACGGGGCAGGAGACCCAGTACTTC	CASSLFTGQETQYF
16	TRBV7-9	-	few	TRBJ2-6	TGTGCCAGCAGCTTAGCGAAAGGGACTGGGGCCAACGTCCTGACTTTC	CASSLAKGTGANVLTF
15	TRBV7-7	-	few	TRBJ2-5	TGTGCTAGCAGCACCGCGGGTGGATATCCAGAGACCCAGTACTTC	CASSTAGGYPETQYF
14	TRBV6-5	TRBD1	-	TRBJ1-5	TGTGCCAGCAGACCGACAGGGTTGGGGCAGCCCCAGCATTTT	CASRPTGLGQPQHF
12	TRBV7-9	-	few	TRBJ2-4	TGTGCCAGCAGCCACTCCGGGCAACAGAGGTACTTC	CASSHSGQQRYF
15	TRBV27	TRBD1	-	TRBJ1-1	TGTGCCAGCAGTCCGGACAGGACCATGAACACTGAAGCTTTCTTT	CASSPDRTMNTEAFF
14	TRBV18	TRBD1	few	TRBJ2-7	TGTGCCAGCTCACCACCGGGACAGGCTCCCGAGCAGTACTTC	CASSPPGQAPEQYF
13	TRBV7-9	TRBD1	few	TRBJ1-1	TGTGCCAGCAGCTTACTGACAGGGACTGAAGCTTTCTTT	CASSLLTGTEAFF
13	TRBV28	-	-	TRBJ2-5	TGTGCCAGCAGTTTTTCGCCCACAAAGACCCAGTACTTC	CASSFSPTKTQYF
13	TRBV10-3	-	-	TRBJ2-7	TGTGCCATCAGTGAGGGGCTAGCCAGCGAGCAGTACTTC	CAISEGLASEQYF
14	TRBV25-1	-	few	TRBJ1-1	TGTGCCAGCACCGAACAGGGAGTAAGCACTGAAGCTTTCTTT	CASTEQGVSTEAFF
15	TRBV9	TRBD2	-	TRBJ2-7	TGTGCCAGCAGCGTAAGCGGGGGTTCTACCTACGAGCAGTACTTC	CASSVSGGSTYEQYF
13	TRBV6-1	TRBD1	-	TRBJ2-4	TGTGCCAGCACTCGGACAGGGAAAAACATTCAGTACTTC	CASTRTGKNIQYF
16	TRBV19	-	few	TRBJ2-1	TGTGCCAGTAGTCCCCTAATTAGCAGCTCCTACAATGAGCAGTTCTTC	CASSPLISSSYNEQFF
18	TRBV28	-	few	TRBJ2-6	TGTGCCAGCAGTTTAGCGGTCAGGGTAGTAGGTGGGGCCAACGTCCTGACTTTC	CASSLAVRVVGGANVLTF
13	TRBV9	-	few	TRBJ2-5	TGTGCCAGCAGCGTAGCAGGGCAAGAGACCCAGTACTTC	CASSVAGQETQYF
14	TRBV29-1	-	-	TRBJ1-2	TGCAGCGTTGAATCGACCGTCGGTGCGCGTGGCTACACCTTC	CSVESTVGARGYTF
13	TRBV30	TRBD1	few	TRBJ1-2	TGTGCCTGGACCGGGACAGGGGACTATGGCTACACCTTC	CAWTGTGDYGYTF
12	TRBV29-1	-	-	TRBJ2-1	TGCAGCGGCCGGGACCCGTACAATGAGCAGTTCTTC	CSGRDPYNEQFF
14	TRBV7-3	-	-	TRBJ2-3	TGTGCCAGCAGCTTAAACCCGAGCACAGATACGCAGTATTTT	CASSLNPSTDTQYF
12	TRBV7-3	-	-	TRBJ2-3	TGTGCCAGCAGCCCTAGCACAGATACGCAGTATTTT	CASSPSTDTQYF
14	TRBV14	TRBD1	-	TRBJ2-5	TGTGCCAGCAGCCAGGACAGGGCCCGGGGGACCCAGTACTTC	CASSQDRARGTQYF
12	TRBV29-1	-	-	TRBJ1-2	TGCAGCGTTGATGCGAGAAACTATGGCTACACCTTC	CSVDARNYGYTF
14	TRBV11-3	TRBD2	few	TRBJ2-1	TGTGCCAGCAGCCCCACGGCGGGAGTAGGTGAGCAGTTCTTC	CASSPTAGVGEQFF